Listed below are T cell receptor beta chains from one sample, sequenced in a study of CD8 T cells in Susac syndrome. Each CDR3 protein is one row after TCRdb ran MiXCR on the immunoSEQ multiplex PCR reads. The sample yields roughly 160,000 distinct CDR3 sequences, approximately 95% seen once. The specimen was CD4+ T cells from PBMCs. These TCRs come from a human donor with Susac syndrome. CDR3s include the opening cysteine and the closing phenylalanine or tryptophan. D genes are given only for firm matches. A clone size is listed for some rows: how often the clone was seen (once, few, many), or a class if it is expanded.

d_gene	abundance	v_gene	j_gene	CDR3aa	CDR3nt
TRBD2	.	TRBV29-1	TRBJ2-1	CSVGLAESYNEQFF	TGCAGCGTTGGACTAGCGGAATCCTACAATGAGCAGTTCTTC
.	.	TRBV4-3	TRBJ1-2	CASSRTGEGLYGYTF	TGCGCCAGCAGCCGCACGGGAGAAGGGCTCTATGGCTACACCTTC
.	.	TRBV29-1	TRBJ1-4	CSAAGTGEKLFF	TGCAGCGCAGCCGGGACGGGTGAAAAACTGTTTTTT
TRBD2	.	TRBV4-2	TRBJ2-2	CASSQALILAGHLGAGELFF	TGTGCCAGCAGCCAAGCCCTCATTCTAGCGGGGCACCTTGGTGCCGGGGAGCTGTTTTTT
.	.	TRBV4-3	TRBJ2-3	CASSQDLATHTDTQYF	TGCGCCAGCAGCCAAGATCTAGCGACCCACACAGATACGCAGTATTTT
.	.	TRBV6-5	TRBJ1-2	CASSTYVGANYGYTF	TGTGCCAGCAGCACTTATGTCGGAGCTAACTATGGCTACACCTTC
TRBD2	once	TRBV30	TRBJ2-1	CGCSGGRVYNEQFF	TGTGGCTGCAGCGGCGGGAGAGTCTACAATGAGCAGTTCTTC
.	.	TRBV27	TRBJ1-2	CASRSSVGGYGYTF	TGTGCCAGCAGGTCTAGTGTGGGGGGCTATGGCTACACCTTC
.	.	TRBV5-1	TRBJ2-7	CASSSGDSYEQYF	TGCGCCAGCAGCTCGGGGGACAGCTACGAGCAGTACTTC
.	.	TRBV29-1	TRBJ1-1	CSVVPGYGEAFF	TGCAGCGTTGTCCCCGGCTACGGTGAAGCTTTCTTT
TRBD2	.	TRBV15	TRBJ2-7	CASSSGGGGYEQYF	TGTGCCTCCTCCTCCGGCGGCGGGGGATACGAGCAGTACTTC
.	.	TRBV2	TRBJ1-1	CASSDLQGNTEAFF	TGTGCCAGCAGTGACCTACAAGGGAACACTGAAGCTTTCTTT
.	.	TRBV18	TRBJ1-2	CASSPPYRTGSDYTF	TGTGCCAGCTCACCACCGTACAGGACGGGGTCTGACTACACCTTC
TRBD2	.	TRBV4-3	TRBJ2-2	CASSQEASGRSGTGELFF	TGCGCCAGCAGCCAAGAGGCTAGCGGGAGAAGCGGGACCGGGGAGCTGTTTTTT
.	.	TRBV2	TRBJ1-5	CASSEGWAFQPQHF	TGTGCCAGCAGTGAAGGATGGGCTTTCCAGCCCCAGCATTTT
.	.	TRBV29-1	TRBJ2-7	CSVRSRLPPYEQYF	TGCAGCGTTCGCTCTCGGCTACCTCCCTACGAGCAGTACTTC
.	.	TRBV28	TRBJ2-3	CASSSGTDTQYF	TGTGCCAGCAGTTCCGGCACAGATACGCAGTATTTT
.	.	TRBV7-9	TRBJ1-1	CASSSQGRLAFF	TGTGCCAGCAGCTCCCAGGGGCGCTTGGCTTTCTTT
.	.	TRBV4-1	TRBJ2-5	CASSLQGVGETQYF	TGCGCCAGCAGCCTTCAGGGCGTTGGGGAGACCCAGTACTTC
TRBD1	.	TRBV30	TRBJ1-2	CAWSRDRGHYGYTF	TGTGCCTGGAGTAGGGACAGGGGGCACTATGGCTACACCTTC
.	.	TRBV5-1	TRBJ2-5	CASSLDRGLETQYF	TGCGCCAGCAGCTTGGATCGAGGACTAGAGACCCAGTACTTC
TRBD2	.	TRBV29-1	TRBJ2-7	CSVYSGGSSYEQYF	TGCAGCGTCTATAGCGGGGGGTCCTCCTACGAGCAGTACTTC
.	.	TRBV5-6	TRBJ2-7	CASSLMGGVREQYF	TGTGCCAGCAGCTTAATGGGTGGTGTGAGGGAGCAGTACTTC
.	.	TRBV9	TRBJ2-4	CASSVGGAKNIQYF	TGTGCCAGCAGCGTAGGAGGGGCAAAAAACATTCAGTACTTC
.	.	TRBV29-1	TRBJ1-1	CSVGRSEAFF	TGCAGCGTTGGACGTAGTGAAGCTTTCTTT
TRBD1	.	TRBV20-1	TRBJ2-1	CSGSGQGWEQFF	TGCAGTGGCTCGGGACAGGGATGGGAGCAGTTCTTC
.	.	TRBV3-1	TRBJ1-5	CASSQGTVSNQPQHF	TGTGCCAGCAGCCAAGGGACAGTTAGCAATCAGCCCCAGCATTTT
.	.	TRBV28	TRBJ2-5	CASSFLPAAGEEETQYF	TGTGCCAGCAGTTTCCTACCGGCAGCGGGTGAAGAAGAGACCCAGTACTTC
.	.	TRBV15	TRBJ1-4	CATSRDYSRGVFF	TGTGCCACCAGCAGAGATTACAGCCGGGGAGTGTTTTTT
TRBD1	.	TRBV14	TRBJ2-6	CASSLMGQPTFTGANVLTF	TGTGCCAGCAGCCTAATGGGACAGCCGACTTTTACTGGGGCCAACGTCCTGACTTTC
TRBD1	.	TRBV12-3/TRBV12-4	TRBJ1-5	CASSSGTVNQPQHF	TGTGCCAGCAGTTCCGGGACAGTTAATCAGCCCCAGCATTTT
.	.	TRBV7-2	TRBJ1-3	CASGPGQPRSGNTIYF	TGTGCCAGCGGCCCTGGACAGCCTCGCTCTGGAAACACCATATATTTT
TRBD2	few	TRBV12-3/TRBV12-4	TRBJ2-7	CASSTLAGGREQYF	TGTGCCAGCAGTACGCTAGCGGGAGGGCGCGAGCAGTACTTC
TRBD2	.	TRBV2	TRBJ2-3	CASSKGSREGTDTQYF	TGTGCCAGCAGTAAAGGGTCCAGGGAGGGGACAGATACGCAGTATTTT
.	.	TRBV7-2	TRBJ2-1	CASSRPTDTEQFF	TGTGCCAGCAGCCGACCGACGGACACGGAGCAGTTCTTC
TRBD1	.	TRBV7-2	TRBJ2-1	CASSIRQGSRNEQFF	TGTGCCAGCAGCATCCGACAGGGCAGTAGAAATGAGCAGTTCTTC
TRBD1	once	TRBV2	TRBJ1-5	CASRKPGQGSGQPQHF	TGTGCCAGCAGGAAACCGGGACAGGGTTCGGGGCAGCCCCAGCATTTT
.	once	TRBV28	TRBJ2-7	CASSLAGTQYEQYF	TGTGCCAGCAGTCTAGCAGGGACCCAATACGAGCAGTACTTC
.	.	TRBV30	TRBJ1-3	CACTGGNGNTIYF	TGTGCCTGCACGGGAGGGAATGGAAACACCATATATTTT
.	.	TRBV29-1	TRBJ2-5	CSVESGHRGGHPETQYF	TGCAGCGTTGAATCGGGCCACCGGGGTGGTCATCCTGAGACCCAGTACTTC